Below, 25 T cell receptor beta chains from the same sample are listed, as sequenced in a study of Graves' ophthalmopathy and Graves' hyperthyroidism. Investigators amplified TCR beta CDR3 regions from RNA transcripts. After a first-round RT-PCR with HTBI primers, a second-round multiplex PCR was run. TCRdb called the multiplex PCR reads again in MiXCR, with one record for every CDR3 protein. The sample lists approximately 640,000 distinct CDR3 sequences; roughly 41% were seen once. Sequenced: peripheral blood. These receptor sequences come from an adult man with Graves' ophthalmopathy.

This clonotype was counted many times. The genes are TRBV4-1 and TRBJ2-2; 8 bases line up with TRBD2. The ends lost 7 bases at V and 5 bases at J; junction bases unmatched: 6. The CDR3 runs to 14 residues. CDR1 is MGHRA, CDR2 YSYEKL, per germline. The CDR3 sequence: CASNRGGRTGELFF. CDR3 DNA sequence: TGCGCCAGCAACCGGGGGGGGCGGACCGGGGAGCTGTTTTTT.

This clonotype has just a few counts. The chain has TRBV6-1 and TRBJ2-7; the D call may be TRBD1 or TRBD2 (5 bases each). The CDR3 is 15 amino acids. The ends were cut back, 6 bases at V and 2 bases at J, with 17 bases in the middle. From germline, CDR1 is MNHNS and CDR2 SASEGT. Here the CDR3 DNA reads TGTGCCAGCAGCATATACCGGGGCCCCCCCTACGAGCAGTACTTC. This encodes CASSIYRGPPYEQYF.

This clonotype was detected only a few times. The rearrangement uses TRBV12-3 or TRBV12-4 and TRBJ2-2, with 9 bases identical to TRBD2. Unmatched junction bases numbered 9, after V lost 6 bases and J lost 1 base. The CDR3 sequence is 17 residues long. The CDR3 reads CASSLEGLAKNTGELFF. The CDR3 nucleotides read TGTGCCAGCAGCCTAGAGGGACTAGCCAAGAACACCGGGGAGCTGTTTTTT.

This clonotype was seen ten or more times. The chain combines TRBV4-1 with TRBJ2-5; D not resolved. The CDR3 is made up of 15 amino acids. Trimming removed 0 bases from V and 8 bases from J, with 16 bases in between. Germline V CDR1 and CDR2: MGHRA, YSYEKL. The CDR3 nucleotides are TGCGCCAGCAGCCAAGATCAACGTCCGATCGTCACCCAGTACTTC. This codes for CASSQDQRPIVTQYF.

This clonotype was detected many times. The V gene is TRBV10-3, the J gene TRBJ1-1; 7 positions match TRBD1. Trimming removed 6 bases from V and 4 bases from J; junction bases left unmatched: 5. The CDR3 spans 13 residues. Germline CDR1 is ENHRY and CDR2 is SYGVKD. The CDR3 DNA reads as TGTGCCATCAGGGGGACAGACGTCACTGAAGCTTTCTTT. It yields the protein CAIRGTDVTEAFF.

This clonotype was observed a few times. The V and J genes are TRBV7-8 and TRBJ2-2; no clear D gene. V dropped 2 bases and J dropped 0 bases, with 13 bases sitting between them. The CDR3 sequence is 17 residues long. The V gene's germline CDR1 is SGHVS and CDR2 FQNEAQ. The CDR3 protein is CASSLYATISNTGELFF. The CDR3, as DNA: TGTGCCAGCAGCTTATACGCCACGATTTCGAACACCGGGGAGCTGTTTTTT.

This clonotype was seen a handful of times. V is TRBV2 and J is TRBJ1-2; 7 bases are a match to TRBD1. The CDR3 totals 13 residues. The junction had 5 bases not matched to a gene; V was cut back by 5 bases and J by 5 bases. Germline CDR1 is SNHLY and CDR2 is FYNNEI. CDR3: CASSLQQGYGYTF. CDR3 DNA sequence: TGTGCCAGCAGTTTACAACAGGGGTATGGCTACACCTTC.

Regarding this clonotype: The junction departs from the called germline gene at one end, perhaps through a read error. This sequence joins TRBV7-6 and TRBJ1-1; D perhaps matches TRBD1 (5 bases). In germline, CDR1 is SGHVS, CDR2 FNYEAQ. The CDR3 extends over 15 amino acids. As DNA, the CDR3 is TGCGCCAACAGCCATCCCTCGGGGGGGTACACTGAAGCTTTCTTT. It encodes CANSHPSGGYTEAFF.

The chain couples TRBV10-3 to TRBJ1-2; D is unclear. There are 14 residues in the CDR3. Germline assignment: CDR1 ENHRY and CDR2 SYGVKD. Trimming left V 10 bases short and J 4 bases short, with 19 bases between. CDR3: CATNRQEMSYGYTF. The CDR3 nucleotides are TGTGCCACCAATAGACAAGAGATGTCCTATGGCTACACCTTC.

This clonotype was counted at least ten times. This chain links TRBV7-8 with TRBJ1-6; 7 nucleotides line up with TRBD1. V gave up 1 base and J gave up 8 bases; unmatched junction bases: 2. CDR1 SGHVS and CDR2 FQNEAQ come from the germline V gene. This CDR3 spans 14 amino acids. The CDR3 loop reads CASSLGGGDSPLHF. CDR3 nucleotide sequence: TGTGCCAGCAGCTTAGGAGGGGGCGATTCACCCCTCCACTTT.

This clonotype is a singleton in its sample. One base away lies a much larger clone, so this may be a sequencing read error. The genes are TRBV10-3 and TRBJ2-7; TRBD2 might be the D (6 bases). The CDR3 has 12 amino acids. The V gene lost 6 bases and the J gene lost 3 bases, with 9 bases spanning the gap. Germline V CDR1 and CDR2: ENHRY, SYGVKD. This chain's CDR3 is CAISMGLYEQYF. CDR3 in DNA: TGTGCCATCAGCATGGGACTCTACGAGCAGTACTTC.

There are a few counts of this clonotype. J is TRBJ2-7 and V is TRBV5-1, with no clear D. V gave up 4 bases and J gave up 6 bases, with 14 bases separating them. The CDR3 length is 13 residues. Germline CDR1 SGHRS, CDR2 YFSETQ. The CDR3 here is CASSPVAFSEQYF. The CDR3 coding sequence is TGCGCCAGCAGCCCGGTGGCCTTTTCCGAGCAGTACTTC. The entire variable domain, with the rest obtained from reference TRBV5-1 and TRBJ2-7, is as follows: KAGVTQTPRYLIKTRGQQVTLSCSPISGHRSVSWYQQTPGQGLQFLFEYFSETQRNKGNFPGRFSGRQFSNSRSEMNVSTLELGDSALYLCASSPVAFSEQYFGPGTRLTVT.

This chain joins TRBV2 and TRBJ2-7, with unresolved D. The CDR3 consists of 15 residues. With 1 base removed from V and 0 bases from J, the gap between germline ends came to 10 bases. Germline CDR1 SNHLY, CDR2 FYNNEI. The DNA of the CDR3 is TGTGCCAGCAGTGAAGAATACTGGAGCTCCTACGAGCAGTACTTC. Protein: CASSEEYWSSYEQYF.

Comments on this clonotype: Mismatch with germline at one junction end may stem from a read error. J is TRBJ2-5 and V is TRBV5-1, with TRBD1 identical over 11 bases. Germline V CDR1 and CDR2: SGHRS, YFSETQ. This CDR3 comprises 16 residues. The CDR3 protein is CASTEPGQGGVETQYF. The CDR3 coding sequence is TGTGCCAGCACCGAGCCGGGACAGGGGGGCGTAGAGACCCAGTACTTC.

The table lists this clonotype with many counts. CDR3 in amino acids: CASSLGQGREEQYF. The CDR3 DNA follows: TGCGCCAGCAGCTTGGGACAGGGGCGAGAGGAGCAGTACTTC. The J gene is TRBJ2-7, the V gene TRBV4-1; the match to TRBD1 covers 10 bases. Germline V lookup: CDR1 MGHRA, CDR2 YSYEKL. Unmatched junction bases numbered 8, after V lost 5 bases and J lost 7 bases. The CDR3 has 14 residues.

The DNA for the CDR3 is TGTGCCAGCAGCGTAGGAGGGGCGGGCAATCAGCCCCAGCATTTT. It translates to CASSVGGAGNQPQHF. This rearrangement joins TRBV9 to TRBJ1-5, with D maybe TRBD1 (5 bases). The length of the CDR3 is 15 residues. V dropped 0 bases and J dropped 2 bases, with 9 bases sitting between them. Per the germline V gene, CDR1 is SGDLS and CDR2 is YYNGEE.

This clonotype has just a few counts. The rearrangement joins TRBV9 to TRBJ1-5, with 9 bases fitting TRBD1. Germline CDR1 reads SGDLS; CDR2 reads YYNGEE. The V segment lost 4 bases and the J segment 2 bases; nucleotides outside the gene matches: 10. The CDR3 contains 17 residues. In DNA, the CDR3 is TGTGCCAGCAGCCGCGCCGGGACAGGGAGTGGCAATCAGCCCCAGCATTTT. This codes for CASSRAGTGSGNQPQHF.

The V and J genes are TRBV29-1 and TRBJ1-2; 10 nucleotides agree with TRBD1. The trim removed 5 bases at V and 1 base at J, leaving 4 bases unmatched. The CDR3 is 14 residues long. The germline V gene has CDR1 SQVTM and CDR2 ANQGSEA. The CDR3 coding sequence is TGCAGCGTTCCGTGGGACAGGGGTAACTATGGCTACACCTTC. Protein sequence: CSVPWDRGNYGYTF.

This clonotype was seen more than once but under ten times. V is TRBV12-3 or TRBV12-4 and J is TRBJ1-5; 8 positions match TRBD1. This CDR3 is built from 16 residues. J lost 4 bases, V lost 5 bases, and 10 bases had no gene match. Here the CDR3 DNA reads TGTGCCAGCAGTCTTAGGGACAGGCCTGGGAATCAGCCCCAGCATTTT. Amino acids: CASSLRDRPGNQPQHF.

This clonotype has only one observation. This chain joins TRBV7-9 and TRBJ2-5, with 10 nucleotides matching TRBD2. The better agreement between TRBJ2-1 and the DNA end casts doubt on the J call. The CDR3 is made up of 15 amino acids. Germline V lookup: CDR1 SEHNR, CDR2 FQNEAQ (reference sequence). CDR3 nucleotides: TGTGCCAGCAGCAAGAGCGGGAGGGCCAAAATTGAGCAGTTCTTC. Encoded protein: CASSKSGRAKIEQFF.

This clonotype was seen many times. The chain recombines TRBV2 with TRBJ1-2; 9 bases align to TRBD1. V lost 3 bases, J lost 4 bases, and 9 bases stayed unmatched. The V gene's germline CDR1 is SNHLY and CDR2 FYNNEI. The CDR3 is made up of 16 amino acids. CDR3 DNA: TGTGCCAGCAGTGATGGGCCGACAGGGGGGATCTATGGCTACACCTTC. Translating it yields CASSDGPTGGIYGYTF. The variable domain in full, completed from reference TRBV2 and TRBJ1-2, reads EPEVTQTPSHQVTQMGQEVILRCVPISNHLYFYWYRQILGQKVEFLVSFYNNEISEKSEIFDDQFSVERPDGSNFTLKIRSTKLEDSAMYFCASSDGPTGGIYGYTFGSGTRLTVV.

The genes are TRBV29-1 and TRBJ2-3; D assignment may be TRBD1 or TRBD2 (7 bases each). From germline, CDR1 is SQVTM and CDR2 ANQGSEA. Trimming cost V 4 bases and J 6 bases, with 17 bases left between them. The CDR3 loop spans 14 amino acids. CDR3 sequence (DNA): TGCAGCGTTGCGGGGGGAAGGGGGCGCGATACGCAGTATTTT. It translates to CSVAGGRGRDTQYF.

This clonotype was observed a few times. The chain is built from TRBV7-2 and TRBJ1-2; D may be TRBD1 (6 bases). CDR3 length equals 14 residues. V dropped 5 bases and J dropped 0 bases, with 10 bases sitting between them. Per the germline V gene, CDR1 is SGHTA and CDR2 is FQGNSA. The DNA of the CDR3 is TGTGCCAGCAGCATAGGGACATCTAACTATGGCTACACCTTC. Its translation: CASSIGTSNYGYTF.

The chain employs TRBV7-2 and TRBJ2-2, with 12 nucleotides matching TRBD2. Germline CDR1 reads SGHTA; CDR2 reads FQGNSA. CDR3 length: 16 amino acids. The junction had 7 bases not matched to a gene; V was cut back by 5 bases and J by 6 bases. The CDR3 DNA follows: TGTGCCAGCAGCACCCGACTAGCGGGGGACTCCGGGGAGCTGTTTTTT. It is translated as CASSTRLAGDSGELFF.

This clonotype occurred once. The CDR3 nucleotides are TGTGCCAGCTCACCCCTAGACAGGGGGTACAGGAACACTGAAGCTTTCTTT. Translating gives CASSPLDRGYRNTEAFF. The rearrangement uses TRBV24-1 and TRBJ1-1; 9 positions match TRBD1. Looked up from germline, CDR1 is KGHDR and CDR2 is SFDVKD. CDR3 length equals 17 residues. V gave up 11 bases and J gave up 1 base; unmatched junction bases: 16.